This passage covers 24 T cell receptor beta chains from one sample sequenced in a study of cytomegalovirus exposure and HLA in healthy donors. Generated by immunoSEQ multiplex PCR, the TCRdb table keeps only in-frame clones and is missing some. The sample includes 110,000 or so clones, about 85% seen only once; the top ten take approximately 2.9%. The sample consisted of PBMCs. Source of these receptors: a woman between 18 and 30 years old in good health and CMV-seronegative.

In this sample, this clone turned up a few times. This chain joins TRBV28 and TRBJ1-3, with D possibly being TRBD1 (5 bases). Germline CDR1 MDHEN, CDR2 SYDVKM. V was shortened by 2 bases and J by 4 bases, with 9 bases between the two germline ends. The CDR3 spans 14 residues. CDR3 coding DNA: TGTGCCAGCAGTTTAGCGGGGCCAGGAAACACCATATATTTT. As protein: CASSLAGPGNTIYF.

The chain couples TRBV5-1 to TRBJ2-3; the match to TRBD2 covers 8 bases. This CDR3 is built from 17 residues. CDR1 and CDR2 from the germline V gene are SGHRS and YFSETQ. V was pared by 0 bases and J by 5 bases, with 11 bases of the junction left unmatched. This CDR3 is CASSLDPLQRGIDTQYF. CDR3 bases: TGCGCCAGCAGCTTGGATCCCCTCCAGCGGGGGATAGATACGCAGTATTTT.

The chain couples TRBV10-3 to TRBJ1-2; tentative D call: TRBD1 (6 bases). This CDR3 spans 12 amino acids. CDR1 and CDR2 from the germline V gene are ENHRY and SYGVKD. Between the trimmed V and J ends, which lost 8 bases and 8 bases, there was a span of 15 bases. This CDR3 reads CAIQGTGYGYTF. The CDR3, as DNA: TGTGCCATCCAGGGTACAGGGTACGGCTACACCTTC.

The V call is TRBV6-1, the J call TRBJ1-3; TRBD1 is a possible D gene (6 bases). Trimming shortened V by 5 bases and J by 8 bases, and 19 bases separated the two germline ends. Per germline, CDR1 MNHNS and CDR2 SASEGT. The CDR3 loop spans 15 amino acids. CDR3 sequence: CASSIYREWSDTIYF. DNA for the CDR3: TGTGCCAGCAGTATCTACAGGGAATGGTCTGACACCATATATTTT.

This clone came up once. This chain joins TRBV6-5 and TRBJ2-1; 11 nucleotides line up with TRBD2. CDR3 size: 15 residues. Germline-derived CDR1 and CDR2 are MNHEY and SVGAGI. J lost 5 bases, V lost 4 bases, and 4 bases had no gene match. The CDR3 spells CASSSPGLADNEQFF. The DNA of the CDR3 is TGTGCCAGCAGTTCCCCGGGACTAGCGGACAATGAGCAGTTCTTC.

V is TRBV6-5 and J is TRBJ1-6; a possible D gene is TRBD1 (6 bases). The CDR3 is made up of 15 amino acids. The V end lost 6 bases, the J end lost 3 bases, and 12 bases lay between the germline ends. CDR1 and CDR2 from the germline V gene are MNHEY and SVGAGI. The CDR3 DNA reads as TGTGCCAGCAGACGGACAGAGGGCTATAATTCACCCCTCCACTTT. Protein product: CASRRTEGYNSPLHF.

The chain uses TRBV30 and TRBJ2-7, with TRBD1 matching 8 bases. Trimming removed 2 bases from V and 4 bases from J; junction bases left unmatched: 7. This CDR3 comprises 14 residues. Germline CDR1 and CDR2: GTSNPN and SVGIG (reference sequence). The CDR3 coding sequence is TGTGCCTGGAGTTCAGACAGGGGTTGGTACGAGCAGTACTTC. It specifies CAWSSDRGWYEQYF.

The chain employs TRBV20-1 and TRBJ2-7; tentatively, D is TRBD1 (6 bases). This CDR3 has 11 amino acids. The germline V and J ends were trimmed by 4 bases and 4 bases, with 8 bases remaining between them. Germline V gene sequence: CDR1 DFQATT, CDR2 SNEGSKA (reference sequence). The CDR3 protein is CSAIQGYEQYF. The CDR3 DNA follows: TGCAGTGCTATACAGGGTTACGAGCAGTACTTC.

The J gene is TRBJ1-5, the V gene TRBV10-3; D call uncertain. CDR1 and CDR2 from the germline V gene are ENHRY and SYGVKD. The CDR3 totals 12 residues. Between the trimmed V and J ends, which lost 3 bases and 7 bases, there was a span of 7 bases. Here the CDR3 reads CAISEDRQPQHF. The CDR3 DNA follows: TGTGCCATCAGTGAAGATCGGCAGCCCCAGCATTTT.

The chain carries TRBV19 and TRBJ1-2; D unclear. Trimming pared 10 bases from V and 6 bases from J, leaving 6 bases between. Germline-derived CDR1 and CDR2 are LNHDA and SQIVND (reference sequence). The CDR3 runs 9 residues. CDR3 protein: CATDNGYTF. The CDR3 DNA reads as TGTGCCACCGACAATGGCTACACCTTC.

The chain employs TRBV5-6 and TRBJ2-7; 7 bases match TRBD1. CDR3 length equals 12 residues. The J segment lost 3 bases and the V segment lost 5 bases, leaving 2 bases of the junction unmatched. The germline V gene encodes CDR1 SGHDT and CDR2 YYEEEE. The CDR3, as DNA: TGTGCCAGCAGTAGGGACAGCTACGAGCAGTACTTC. It translates to CASSRDSYEQYF.

The chain couples TRBV27 to TRBJ2-7, with TRBD2 identical over 8 bases. The CDR3 runs 14 residues. Germline assignment: CDR1 MNHEY and CDR2 SMNVEV (reference sequence). The V gene end was trimmed by 2 bases and the J gene end by 6 bases; junction bases not matched to a gene: 6. The CDR3 protein is CASSLRIGGGEQYF. DNA for the CDR3: TGTGCCAGCAGTTTAAGGATCGGGGGGGGCGAGCAGTACTTC.

This clone was counted a few times. The chain uses TRBV6-6 and TRBJ2-1; 7 positions match TRBD1. The germline V gene has CDR1 MNHNY and CDR2 SVGAGI (reference sequence). V was pared by 5 bases and J by 3 bases, with 4 bases of the junction left unmatched. The CDR3 has 14 amino acids. CDR3 amino acids: CASSTGASYNEQFF. The CDR3 nucleotides read TGTGCCAGCAGTACAGGGGCCAGCTACAATGAGCAGTTCTTC.

The table lists this clone with a few counts. The rearrangement links TRBV4-1 to TRBJ2-2, with 13 positions matching TRBD2. The CDR3 sequence is 16 residues long. Germline V gene data show CDR1 as MGHRA and CDR2 as YSYEKL. The V segment lost 4 bases and the J segment 4 bases; nucleotides outside the gene matches: 3. CDR3 nucleotide sequence: TGCGCCAGCAGCCTCCGGACTAGCGGGAGCACCGGGGAGCTGTTTTTT. This encodes CASSLRTSGSTGELFF.

The rearrangement uses TRBV28 and TRBJ1-2; the match to TRBD1 covers 8 bases. The CDR3 has 16 amino acids. Per germline, CDR1 MDHEN and CDR2 SYDVKM. J was trimmed by 0 bases and V by 6 bases; bases with no gene match: 9. CDR3 nucleotides: TGTGCCAGCAGCCCTTTGACGACAGGGGCTAACTATGGCTACACCTTC. Protein: CASSPLTTGANYGYTF.

There are a few counts of this clone. The chain employs TRBV27 and TRBJ2-3; 8 bases match TRBD1. Germline V gene data show CDR1 as MNHEY and CDR2 as SMNVEV (reference sequence). The V gene end was trimmed by 10 bases and the J gene end by 0 bases; junction bases not matched to a gene: 6. The CDR3 is made up of 14 amino acids. The CDR3 nucleotides read TGTGCCATTGGACAGGGTACTAGCACAGATACGCAGTATTTT. Amino acid sequence: CAIGQGTSTDTQYF.

This chain uses TRBV2 with TRBJ1-5; 10 nucleotides line up with TRBD1. Trimming took 6 bases from V and 7 from J; bases not matched to a gene: 9. Germline loops: CDR1 SNHLY, CDR2 FYNNEI. This CDR3 is built from 15 residues. CDR3: CASRAGTGEEQPQHF. The CDR3 DNA follows: TGTGCCAGCAGGGCCGGGACAGGGGAAGAACAGCCCCAGCATTTT.

V and J are TRBV11-2 and TRBJ2-2; no reliable D call. CDR1 and CDR2 from the germline V gene are SGHAT and FQNNGV. V gave up 3 bases and J gave up 3 bases, with 8 bases separating them. The CDR3 extends over 14 amino acids. The CDR3 sequence is CASSFYRYTGELFF. CDR3 DNA: TGTGCCAGCAGCTTCTACAGATACACCGGGGAGCTGTTTTTT.

The V call is TRBV7-6, the J call TRBJ1-2; D is perhaps TRBD1 (6 bases). Germline CDR1 SGHVS, CDR2 FNYEAQ. The CDR3 totals 15 residues. Trimming pared 2 bases from V and 4 bases from J, leaving 14 bases between. CDR3 sequence (DNA): TGTGCCAGCAGCTTAACTCCGGGACAACCCTATGGCTACACCTTC. Amino acid sequence: CASSLTPGQPYGYTF.

The genes are TRBV6-5 and TRBJ2-7; 9 bases agree with TRBD1. V shed 6 bases, J shed 2 bases, and the junction held 5 bases outside the gene matches. CDR3 size: 14 residues. Germline CDR1 is MNHEY and CDR2 is SVGAGI. The CDR3 region has the DNA TGTGCCAGCAGACTTGGACAGGGGACCTACGAGCAGTACTTC. Protein: CASRLGQGTYEQYF.

The chain couples TRBV28 to TRBJ1-2; possible D gene TRBD1, 5 bases. The V gene lost 7 bases and the J gene lost 4 bases, with 16 bases spanning the gap. This CDR3 has 14 amino acids. Germline lookup yields CDR1 MDHEN and CDR2 SYDVKM. CDR3 sequence reads: CASTRTPRVYGYTF. CDR3 nucleotide sequence: TGTGCCAGCACAAGGACACCTAGGGTCTATGGCTACACCTTC.

The rearrangement links TRBV7-9 to TRBJ2-7; 9 nucleotides agree with TRBD1. Germline CDR1 is SEHNR and CDR2 is FQNEAQ (reference sequence). The V and J ends lost 4 bases and 3 bases, in that order; junction bases with no gene match: 13. This CDR3 has 17 residues. CDR3 region: CASSSQNRGPSHYEQYF. CDR3 bases: TGTGCCAGCAGCTCACAAAACAGGGGGCCGAGCCACTACGAGCAGTACTTC.

The chain is built from TRBV5-6 and TRBJ2-5, with 7 bases lining up with TRBD2. Germline V gene lookup returns CDR1 SGHDT and CDR2 YYEEEE. CDR3 length: 15 residues. Unmatched junction bases numbered 11, after V lost 4 bases and J lost 5 bases. The CDR3 DNA follows: TGTGCCAGCAGCCTGAGCGGGGCCTCGGGGGAGACCCAGTACTTC. This encodes CASSLSGASGETQYF.

The V gene is TRBV5-1, the J gene TRBJ1-5; 9 bases are a match to TRBD1. The CDR3 covers 14 residues. Germline CDR1 SGHRS, CDR2 YFSETQ. V lost 3 bases to trimming and J lost 7 bases; unmatched junction nucleotides: 5. The CDR3 protein is CASSSTGGGQPQHF. Written as DNA, the CDR3 is TGCGCCAGCAGCTCGACAGGGGGAGGACAGCCCCAGCATTTT.